This TCR beta chain was identified during a study of identical twins. This clonotype turned up a few times. One entry per CDR3 protein results from TCRdb running MiXCR on the 5' RACE reads. The table lists 450,000 or so distinct CDR3 sequences, 12% to 15% of them singletons. The length of the CDR3 is 15 residues. CDR1 MDHEN and CDR2 SYDVKM come from the germline V gene. The germline V and J ends were trimmed by 5 bases and 3 bases, with 17 bases remaining between them. These data also formed part of another study, on yellow fever vaccine responses in identical twins.

Sequenced input: CD4+ T cells sorted from blood. V is TRBV28 and J is TRBJ2-7, with D perhaps matching TRBD1 (6 bases). This clonotype was sampled from a woman between 18 and 30 years old in good health. CDR3 region: CASSDAGTKIYEQYF. DNA of the CDR3: TGTGCCAGCAGTGATGCCGGGACAAAGATCTACGAGCAGTACTTC.